The clone carrying this TCR beta chain appeared a few times. Its specificity is not known. These data belong to a study of CD8+ T cells in alopecia areata. Indicated treatment: oral pan-JAK inhibitor, 5-10 mg twice daily. Lesional scalp tissue (obtained by punch biopsy) and peripheral blood were collected from alopecia areata patients. Study-wide points: More clonal than normal scalp was lesional scalp, particularly alopecia totalis/universalis. In scalp, tofacitinib significantly decreased clonality and expanded CD8+ clones among the top 100. Numerous clones, expanded in lesions, remained in scalp and blood during tofacitinib.

The germline V gene has CDR1 SEHNR and CDR2 FQNEAQ (reference sequence). The CDR3 consists of 15 residues. Trimming removed 5 bases from V and 6 bases from J; junction bases left unmatched: 9. Sequencing relied on a cDNA template that was reverse transcribed from extracted RNA. The table came from immunoSEQ multiplex PCR; TCRdb's copy has only in-frame clones and leaves some out. The sample records 200,000 to 250,000 clones, 50% to 75% being singletons. The sequence was obtained from a human donor with alopecia areata. The genes are TRBV7-9 and TRBJ2-1; 8 nucleotides match TRBD1. Sequences were derived from CD4+ T cells sorted from blood, sampled at week 4, from a patient treated with tofacitinib. Here the CDR3 reads CASSPLGDRLNEQFF. CDR3 sequence (DNA): TGTGCCAGCAGCCCTCTGGGGGACAGGCTCAATGAGCAGTTCTTC.